The present T cell receptor (beta chain) was sequenced within a study of T cell responses to AZD1222 COVID-19 vaccine. Study observations and caveats: Donors were mostly white British, more females; clonal diversity possibly underestimated. Spike-specific TCR breadth and depth were elevated following two AZD1222 doses. The reported proportion of spike-specific TCRs targeting unmutated variant regions was nearly half.

Note on this clone: What it recognizes is unknown.

Data came from immunoSEQ multiplex PCR; TCRdb stores just in-frame clones and leaves some out. This sample has 100,000 or so clones; about 88% occur once, and the top ten carry about 15%. Germline V gives CDR1 GTSNPN, CDR2 SVGIG (reference sequence). The CDR3 loop spans 13 amino acids. Trimming removed 1 base from V and 4 bases from J; junction bases left unmatched: 3. J is TRBJ2-5 and V is TRBV30, with 7 bases matching TRBD1. The sequencing here drew on peripheral blood, taken on day 0 of AZD1222 vaccination. The sequence came from an adult in good health. The CDR3 spells CAWSGRGSETQYF. In DNA form, the CDR3 reads TGTGCCTGGAGTGGCAGGGGGTCAGAGACCCAGTACTTC. Using reference TRBV30 and TRBJ2-5 for the parts outside the CDR3, the full variable domain is SQTIHQWPATLVQPVGSPLSLECTVEGTSNPNLYWYRQAAGRGLQLLFYSVGIGQISSEVPQNLSASRPQDRQFILSSKKLLLSDSGFYLCAWSGRGSETQYFGPGTRLLVL.